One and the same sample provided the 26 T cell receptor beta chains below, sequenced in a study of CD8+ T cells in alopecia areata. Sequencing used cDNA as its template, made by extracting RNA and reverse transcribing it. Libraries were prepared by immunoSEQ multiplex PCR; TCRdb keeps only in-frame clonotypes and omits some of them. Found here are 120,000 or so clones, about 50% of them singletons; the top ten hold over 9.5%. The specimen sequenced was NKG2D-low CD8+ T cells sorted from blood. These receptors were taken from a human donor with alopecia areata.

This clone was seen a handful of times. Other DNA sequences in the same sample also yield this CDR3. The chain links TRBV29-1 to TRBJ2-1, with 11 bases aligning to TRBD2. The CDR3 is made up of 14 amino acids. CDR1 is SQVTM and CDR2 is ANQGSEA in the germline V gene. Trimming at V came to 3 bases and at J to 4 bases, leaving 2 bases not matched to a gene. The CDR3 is CSVETSGIYNEQFF. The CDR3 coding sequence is TGCAGCGTTGAGACTAGCGGGATTTACAATGAGCAGTTCTTC.

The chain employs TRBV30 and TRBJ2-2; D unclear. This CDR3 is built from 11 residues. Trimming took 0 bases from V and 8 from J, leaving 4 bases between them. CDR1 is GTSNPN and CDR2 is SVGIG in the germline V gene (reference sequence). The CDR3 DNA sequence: TGTGCCTGGAGTGTACCGGGGGAGCTGTTTTTT. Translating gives CAWSVPGELFF.

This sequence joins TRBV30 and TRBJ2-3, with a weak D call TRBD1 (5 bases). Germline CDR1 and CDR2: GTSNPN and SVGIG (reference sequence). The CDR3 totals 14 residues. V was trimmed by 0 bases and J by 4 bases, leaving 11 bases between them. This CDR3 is CAWSVLKGSDTQYF. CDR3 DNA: TGTGCCTGGAGTGTTCTTAAGGGGTCAGATACGCAGTATTTT.

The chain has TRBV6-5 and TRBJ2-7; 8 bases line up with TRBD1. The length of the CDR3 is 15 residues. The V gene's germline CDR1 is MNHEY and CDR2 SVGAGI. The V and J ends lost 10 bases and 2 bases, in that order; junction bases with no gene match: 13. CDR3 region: CATELRGRTPYEQYF. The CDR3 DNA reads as TGTGCCACCGAGCTCAGGGGGCGGACCCCCTACGAGCAGTACTTC.

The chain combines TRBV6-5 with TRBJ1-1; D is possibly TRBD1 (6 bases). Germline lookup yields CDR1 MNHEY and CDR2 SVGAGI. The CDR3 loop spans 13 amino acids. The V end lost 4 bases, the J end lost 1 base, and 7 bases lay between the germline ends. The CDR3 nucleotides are TGTGCCAGCAGTTCGGACAGGAACACTGAAGCTTTCTTT. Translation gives CASSSDRNTEAFF.

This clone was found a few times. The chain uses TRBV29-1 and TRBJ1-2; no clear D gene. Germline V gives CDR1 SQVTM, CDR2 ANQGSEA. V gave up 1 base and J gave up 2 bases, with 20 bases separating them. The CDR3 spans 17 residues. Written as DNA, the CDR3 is TGCAGCGTTGAAGCCCCGGTACCGGGGATGGCCAACTATGGCTACACCTTC. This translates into CSVEAPVPGMANYGYTF. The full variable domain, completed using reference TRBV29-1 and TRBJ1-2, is SAVISQKPSRDICQRGTSLTIQCQVDSQVTMMFWYRQQPGQSLTLIATANQGSEATYESGFVIDKFPISRPNLTFSTLTVSNMSPEDSSIYLCSVEAPVPGMANYGYTFGSGTRLTVV.

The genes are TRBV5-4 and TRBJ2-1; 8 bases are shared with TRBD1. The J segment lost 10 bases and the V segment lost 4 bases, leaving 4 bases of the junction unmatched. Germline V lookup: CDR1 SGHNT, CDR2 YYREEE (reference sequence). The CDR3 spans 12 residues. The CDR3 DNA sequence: TGTGCCAGCAGCATGACAGGGGAAGAGCAGTTCTTC. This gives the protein CASSMTGEEQFF.

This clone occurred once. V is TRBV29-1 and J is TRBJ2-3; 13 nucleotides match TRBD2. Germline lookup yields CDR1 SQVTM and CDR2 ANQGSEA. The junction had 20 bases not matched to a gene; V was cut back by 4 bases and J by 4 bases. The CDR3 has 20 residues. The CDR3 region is CSVVGYPLLAGGPRADTQYF. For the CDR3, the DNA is TGCAGCGTTGTCGGGTACCCTCTACTAGCGGGAGGGCCGCGGGCAGATACGCAGTATTTT.

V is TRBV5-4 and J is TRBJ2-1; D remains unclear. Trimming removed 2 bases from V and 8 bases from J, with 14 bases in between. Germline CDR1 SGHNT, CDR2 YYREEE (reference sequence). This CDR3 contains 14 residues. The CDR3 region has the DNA TGTGCCAGCAGCTTAAGAGTCGGCGGCGATGAGCAGTTCTTC. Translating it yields CASSLRVGGDEQFF.

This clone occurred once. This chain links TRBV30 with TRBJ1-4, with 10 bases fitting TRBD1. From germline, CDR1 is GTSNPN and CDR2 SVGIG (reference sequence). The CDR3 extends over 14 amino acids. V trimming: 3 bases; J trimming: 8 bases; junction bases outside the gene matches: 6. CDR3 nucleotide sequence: TGTGCCTGGAGAGCCGGGACAGGGGTGGAAAAACTGTTTTTT. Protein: CAWRAGTGVEKLFF. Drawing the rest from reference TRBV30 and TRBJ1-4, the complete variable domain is SQTIHQWPATLVQPVGSPLSLECTVEGTSNPNLYWYRQAAGRGLQLLFYSVGIGQISSEVPQNLSASRPQDRQFILSSKKLLLSDSGFYLCAWRAGTGVEKLFFGSGTQLSVL.

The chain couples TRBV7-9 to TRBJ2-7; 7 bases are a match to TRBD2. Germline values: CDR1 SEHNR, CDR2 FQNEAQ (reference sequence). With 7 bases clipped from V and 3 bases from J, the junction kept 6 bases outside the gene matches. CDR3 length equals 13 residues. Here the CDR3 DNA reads TGTGCCAGCACATCCGGGGGGAACTACGAGCAGTACTTC. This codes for CASTSGGNYEQYF.

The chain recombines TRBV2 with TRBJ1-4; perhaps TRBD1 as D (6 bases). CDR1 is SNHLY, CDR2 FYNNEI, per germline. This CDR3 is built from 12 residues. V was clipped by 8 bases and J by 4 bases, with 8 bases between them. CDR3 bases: TGTGCCAGCTCCAGGGGTAATGAAAAACTGTTTTTT. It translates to CASSRGNEKLFF. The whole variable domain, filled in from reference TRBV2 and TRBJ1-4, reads EPEVTQTPSHQVTQMGQEVILRCVPISNHLYFYWYRQILGQKVEFLVSFYNNEISEKSEIFDDQFSVERPDGSNFTLKIRSTKLEDSAMYFCASSRGNEKLFFGSGTQLSVL.

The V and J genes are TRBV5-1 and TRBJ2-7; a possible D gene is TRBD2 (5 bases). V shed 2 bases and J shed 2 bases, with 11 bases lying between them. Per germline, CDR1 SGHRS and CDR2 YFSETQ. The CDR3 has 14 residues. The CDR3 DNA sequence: TGCGCCAGCAGCTTTGGATCCGGGACCTACGAGCAGTACTTC. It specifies CASSFGSGTYEQYF.

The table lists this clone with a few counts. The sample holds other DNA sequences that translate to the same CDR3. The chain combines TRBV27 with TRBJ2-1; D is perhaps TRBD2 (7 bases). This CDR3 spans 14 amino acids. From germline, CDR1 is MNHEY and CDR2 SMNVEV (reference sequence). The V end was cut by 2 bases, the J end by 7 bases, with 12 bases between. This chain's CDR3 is CASSLRGGGNEQFF. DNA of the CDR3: TGTGCCAGCAGTTTACGAGGGGGGGGGAATGAGCAGTTCTTC.

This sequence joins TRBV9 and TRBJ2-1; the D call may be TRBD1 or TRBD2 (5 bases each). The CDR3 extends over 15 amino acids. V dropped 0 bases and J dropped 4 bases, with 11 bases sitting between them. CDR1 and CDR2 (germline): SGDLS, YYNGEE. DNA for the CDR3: TGTGCCAGCAGCGTAGGGGGCGGGTCATACAATGAGCAGTTCTTC. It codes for CASSVGGGSYNEQFF.

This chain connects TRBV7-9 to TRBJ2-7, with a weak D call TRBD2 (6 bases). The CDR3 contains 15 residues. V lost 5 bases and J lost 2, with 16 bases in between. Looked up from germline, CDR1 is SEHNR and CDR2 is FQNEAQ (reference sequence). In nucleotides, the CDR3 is TGTGCCAGCAGCACCTCCGGGACTGCTACCTACGAGCAGTACTTC. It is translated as CASSTSGTATYEQYF.

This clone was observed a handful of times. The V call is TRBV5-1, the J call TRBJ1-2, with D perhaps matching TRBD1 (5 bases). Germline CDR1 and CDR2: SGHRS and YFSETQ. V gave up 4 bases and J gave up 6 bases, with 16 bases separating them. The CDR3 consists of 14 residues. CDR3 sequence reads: CASSGTEGPDGYTF. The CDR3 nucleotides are TGCGCCAGCAGCGGAACAGAGGGACCTGATGGCTACACCTTC.

The CDR3 DNA is TGCGCCAGCAGCCAAGATCGGGAAGTCGGACAAGAGACCCAGTACTTC. Amino acids: CASSQDREVGQETQYF. This chain links TRBV4-1 with TRBJ2-5, with D maybe TRBD2 (5 bases). Germline CDR1 and CDR2: MGHRA and YSYEKL. Trimming removed 0 bases from V and 2 bases from J, with 13 bases in between. This CDR3 has 16 residues.

CDR3 sequence (DNA): TGTGCCAGCAGCCCAGGGGAGGGGCACCTCGCTGAAGCTTTCTTT. Protein: CASSPGEGHLAEAFF. V usage is TRBV7-8 and J usage is TRBJ1-1; D is possibly TRBD1 (6 bases). Germline V gene data show CDR1 as SGHVS and CDR2 as FQNEAQ. V was clipped by 5 bases and J by 6 bases, with 19 bases between them. This CDR3 contains 15 residues.

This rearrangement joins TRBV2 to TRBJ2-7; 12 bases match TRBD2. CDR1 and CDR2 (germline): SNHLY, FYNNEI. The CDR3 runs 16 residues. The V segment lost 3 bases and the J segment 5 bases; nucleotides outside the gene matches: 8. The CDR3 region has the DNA TGTGCCAGCAGTGACCCGACTAGCGGGGGTACCAACGAGCAGTACTTC. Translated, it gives CASSDPTSGGTNEQYF.

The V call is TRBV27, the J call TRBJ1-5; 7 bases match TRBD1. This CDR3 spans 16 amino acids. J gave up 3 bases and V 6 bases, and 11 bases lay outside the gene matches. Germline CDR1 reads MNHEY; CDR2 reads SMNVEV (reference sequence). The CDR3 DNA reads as TGTGCCAGCAGACCAGACAGGGCAAATGACAATCAGCCCCAGCATTTT. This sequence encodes CASRPDRANDNQPQHF.

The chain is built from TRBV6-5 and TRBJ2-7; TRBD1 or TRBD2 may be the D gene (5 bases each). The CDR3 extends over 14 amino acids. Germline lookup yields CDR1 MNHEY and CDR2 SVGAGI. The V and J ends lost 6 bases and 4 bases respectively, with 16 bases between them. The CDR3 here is CASSPGTKFYEQYF. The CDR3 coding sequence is TGTGCCAGCAGCCCCGGGACGAAGTTTTACGAGCAGTACTTC.

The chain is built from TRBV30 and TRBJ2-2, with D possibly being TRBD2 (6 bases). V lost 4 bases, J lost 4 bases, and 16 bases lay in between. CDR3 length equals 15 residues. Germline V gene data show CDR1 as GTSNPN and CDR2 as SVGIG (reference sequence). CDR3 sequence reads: CAWTPPGLSTGELFF. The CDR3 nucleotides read TGTGCCTGGACTCCGCCGGGACTGAGCACCGGGGAGCTGTTTTTT. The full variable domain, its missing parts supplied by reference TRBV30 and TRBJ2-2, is SQTIHQWPATLVQPVGSPLSLECTVEGTSNPNLYWYRQAAGRGLQLLFYSVGIGQISSEVPQNLSASRPQDRQFILSSKKLLLSDSGFYLCAWTPPGLSTGELFFGEGSRLTVL.

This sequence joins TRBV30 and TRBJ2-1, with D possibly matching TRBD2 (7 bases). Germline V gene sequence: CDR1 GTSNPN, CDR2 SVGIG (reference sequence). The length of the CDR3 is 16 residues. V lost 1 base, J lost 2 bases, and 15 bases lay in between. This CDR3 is CAWSALGGGPYNEQFF. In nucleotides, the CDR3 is TGTGCCTGGAGTGCCCTGGGCGGGGGCCCCTACAATGAGCAGTTCTTC.

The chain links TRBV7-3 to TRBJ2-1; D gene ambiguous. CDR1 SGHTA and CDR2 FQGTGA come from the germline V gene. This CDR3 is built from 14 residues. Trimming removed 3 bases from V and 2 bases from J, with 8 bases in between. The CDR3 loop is CASSLEGTYNEQFF. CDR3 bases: TGTGCCAGCAGCTTGGAAGGGACCTACAATGAGCAGTTCTTC.

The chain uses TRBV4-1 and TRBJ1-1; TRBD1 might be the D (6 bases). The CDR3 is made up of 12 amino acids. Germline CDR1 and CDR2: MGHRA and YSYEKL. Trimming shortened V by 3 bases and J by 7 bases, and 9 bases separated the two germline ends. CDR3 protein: CASSQVQGEAFF. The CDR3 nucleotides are TGCGCCAGCAGCCAGGTACAGGGTGAAGCTTTCTTT.